These T cell receptor beta chains were read from a single sample in a study of blood T cell repertoires in COVID-19. Sequencing used immunoSEQ multiplex PCR; TCRdb keeps in-frame clones, though not all of them. This sample yields some 220,000 clones, of which 80% to 90% are seen a single time; about 4% belongs to the top ten. Sequenced: peripheral blood. The receptors were gathered from a man in his fifties with acute or convalescent COVID-19. The CDR3 runs from the conserved cysteine through the conserved F or W. Fields, in order: V gene, clone size, J gene, D gene, CDR3 protein, CDR3 DNA. D genes are given only for firm matches. Not all rows give a size; the values are once, few, many and, for expanded clones, a class.

TRBV6-5	.	TRBJ2-5	.	CASSHGDWETQYF	TGTGCCAGCAGCCACGGTGACTGGGAGACCCAGTACTTC
TRBV5-6	.	TRBJ1-2	TRBD1	CASGSGTGAIFYGYTF	TGTGCCAGCGGATCCGGGACAGGGGCGATATTCTATGGCTACACCTTC
TRBV5-1	.	TRBJ1-2	.	CASSPENPGYGYTF	TGCGCCAGCAGCCCGGAAAACCCAGGGTATGGCTACACCTTC
TRBV19	.	TRBJ1-5	.	CARNSGGMRPSNQPQHF	TGTGCCAGGAACTCTGGCGGGATGAGGCCTAGCAATCAGCCCCAGCATTTT
TRBV30	once	TRBJ1-2	.	CAWSGTVYGYTF	TGTGCCTGGAGTGGGACTGTCTATGGCTACACCTTC
TRBV7-6	.	TRBJ2-2	.	CASSLSGSGELFF	TGTGCCAGCAGCTTATCCGGGAGCGGGGAGCTGTTTTTT
TRBV5-1	.	TRBJ2-3	.	CASSLVQGRGTDTQYF	TGCGCCAGCAGCTTGGTTCAGGGAAGAGGTACAGATACGCAGTATTTT
TRBV7-8	.	TRBJ2-1	TRBD2	CASAPGGSYDEQFF	TGTGCCAGCGCTCCGGGGGGGTCTTATGATGAGCAGTTCTTC
TRBV20-1	once	TRBJ2-2	TRBD2	CSASDPSGKNTGELFF	TGCAGTGCTAGTGACCCTAGCGGGAAGAACACCGGGGAGCTGTTTTTT
TRBV19	.	TRBJ1-5	TRBD1	CASSGNTGANQPQHF	TGTGCCAGTAGTGGTAACACAGGGGCTAATCAGCCCCAGCATTTT